This TCR beta chain appears in the sequencing data of a study of blood T cell repertoires in COVID-19. V gave up 2 bases and J gave up 8 bases, with 12 bases separating them. CDR3 size: 13 residues. Clones were read by immunoSEQ multiplex PCR, and TCRdb kept only the in-frame ones, dropping some. This sample has 300,000 to 450,000 clones; 80% to 90% occur once, and the top ten carry around 1%. This chain joins TRBV12-3 or TRBV12-4 and TRBJ1-1, with a possible D match to TRBD1 (6 bases). The source is a man aged 18 to 30 who had recovered from COVID-19. The sample taken for sequencing was PBMCs or T cells enriched from blood (not recorded which). CDR3 DNA: TGTGCCAGCAGTTTATTTTCTCAGGGGGAAGCTTTCTTT. Its protein is CASSLFSQGEAFF.